This T cell receptor (beta chain) emerged from a study of T-cell memory formation after mild COVID-19. The CDR3 has 14 amino acids. In germline, CDR1 is DFQATT, CDR2 SNEGSKA (reference sequence). V was trimmed by 3 bases and J by 2 bases, leaving 12 bases between them. UMIs and sample barcodes were carried by the TCR alpha and TCR beta cDNA libraries that 5'RACE produced using constant-segment primers. Each CDR3 protein gets one entry after TCRdb re-called the 5' RACE reads with MiXCR. Of roughly 160,000 distinct CDR3 sequences listed, 13% are singletons. The clonotype originates from a man between 18 and 29 years old who had mild COVID-19 (a few samples of this study predate the infection). Cell type and time point are not known. Material for sequencing was PBMCs or a T cell subset sorted from them (not recorded which). The rearrangement uses TRBV20-1 and TRBJ2-3; D might be TRBD1 or TRBD2, each matching 6 bases. CDR3 in amino acids: CSASGGLITDTQYF. CDR3 DNA: TGCAGTGCTAGCGGGGGCCTAATCACAGATACGCAGTATTTT.